This T cell receptor (beta chain) was retrieved from a study of Graves' ophthalmopathy and Graves' hyperthyroidism. Ophthalmopathy not arising within 18 months of follow-up defined hyperthyroidism as stable. Investigators amplified TCR beta CDR3 regions from RNA transcripts. HTBI-primed first-round RT-PCR preceded second-round multiplex PCR. TCRdb analysed the multiplex PCR reads with MiXCR anew, one entry per CDR3 protein. The data show hundreds of thousands of distinct CDR3 sequences, just over 15% seen once. Trimming took 6 bases from V and 1 from J; bases not matched to a gene: 5. The CDR3 has 14 amino acids. CDR1 and CDR2 (germline): SEHNR, FQNEAQ (reference sequence). The table lists this clonotype with many counts. A much larger clone sits a single nucleotide away, making a read error possible.

Sequenced sample: peripheral blood. The genes are TRBV7-9 and TRBJ1-1, with 7 bases matching TRBD1. The TCR sequence derives from a woman aged 18 to 35 with stable Graves' hyperthyroidism. The CDR3: CASRPGQPNTEAFF. For the CDR3, the DNA is TGTGCCAGCAGGCCGGGACAGCCGAACACTGAAGCTTTCTTT.